This TCR beta chain originates from a study of cytomegalovirus exposure and HLA in healthy donors (dated 2017 in TCRdb). Describing the broader study: According to an earlier analysis of several hundred of the donors, some 180 million T cells yielded 117 million unique TCR beta sequences and less than 300 Gb of sequence data. Typing coverage differed by locus: A, B, C, DRB1 and DQB1 were typed in about 629-640 donors, DQA1 in approximately 520, DPA1 in 600 to 610, and DPB1 in 472. In a later genetic analysis, genome-wide SNP genotypes for about three fifths of the roughly 670 donors were used, and that subset was treated as a discovery cohort. On average, about 200,000 unique TCR beta nucleotide sequences were sequenced per donor among fewer than 500 genotyped donors of the cohort, with roughly 18% of those sequences being non-productive. In an earlier analysis of more than 550 of the donors, high-throughput TCR beta sequencing was used to judge whether each TCR beta V gene segment behaved as functional or pseudogenic. HLA typing covered class I and class II loci at four-digit resolution. Donor age, sex, ethnicity and CMV serostatus were collected together with the repertoire data. The study aimed to test whether signatures of past pathogen exposure could be identified by cataloging public T cell receptors. Because of strong linkage in the cohort, roughly five DR-DQ haplotypes were treated as single units for association and clustering. High-throughput TCR immunosequencing, statistical association of individual TCRs with disease status, and machine learning were combined to predict cytomegalovirus infection status. All discovery cohort repertoires had been generated using a single sequencing platform. The T cell repertoires of 666 subjects were profiled by immunosequencing and related to cytomegalovirus serostatus. Besides the first cohort of hundreds of subjects, a separate validation cohort made up of 120 or so different subjects was used. In a later analysis, previously published TCR beta repertoires from 600 to 850 donors were re-analyzed and high-resolution HLA genotyping was added so that TCR occurrence patterns could be studied. The later analysis used no new phenotypic data to find candidate immune exposures, relying instead on TCR beta sequences and their occurrence across donors. Of the approximately 400 genotyped donors, 70% to 90% were placed in the genetic ancestry cluster associated with self-reported Caucasian donors. Around 320 gigabases of sequencing data and 78 million or so unique TCR sequences were included in an early release covering about 600 HLA-typed donors.

In total, fewer than 750 healthy bone marrow donors made up the cohort. All cohort members were sampled while nominally healthy, although unrecorded immune exposures were likely present. The donor was CMV seronegative and belonged to the group of 352 seronegative cohort members. A peripheral blood sample was collected from each donor, and TCR beta sequencing was performed on peripheral blood mononuclear cells. The Qiagen DNeasy Blood Extraction Kit was used to extract genomic DNA from the blood cell samples. Libraries were built with the immunoSEQ multiplex PCR assay. A mixture of 60 forward primers for TCR Vbeta segments and 13 reverse primers for TCR Jbeta segments was used in the multiplex PCR. A multiplex PCR assay on genomic DNA amplified the CDR3 region of rearranged TCR beta genes. On the Illumina HiSeq System, the amplified TCR beta libraries were sequenced as 87-base-pair reads. On the authors' methods: A later analysis tallied 75 million to 85 million unique TCR beta chains across the 650 to 750 repertoires, and approximately 9.9 million of those chains were shared by two or more donors. To remove PCR and sequencing errors, raw reads were error-corrected and collapsed into unique sequences using a nearest-neighbor algorithm that merged closely related sequences. To assign V, D and J gene segments, CDR3 sequences were aligned to IMGT reference sequences. Each retained sequence needed at least a six-nucleotide match to both a V gene segment and a J gene segment. A rearrangement counted as productive if the CDR3 had no stop codons and remained in frame with V and J, and every other rearrangement counted as non-productive. CDR3 was defined according to IMGT convention as the region running from the second conserved V-encoded cysteine to the conserved J-encoded phenylalanine. Sequences without an unambiguous match to a single V gene segment were excluded from the earlier analysis of approximately 600 of the donors. An earlier analysis of fewer than 750 of the donors called V segments functional above 56.7% productive rearrangements and segregating when the between-donor standard deviation exceeded 5%. A statistical classification framework was built to diagnose cytomegalovirus status from the catalog of TCR beta chain sequences. In a later analysis, V and J genes were assigned by comparing TCR nucleotide sequences against IMGT/GENE-DB human TR gene sequences. The TCRdist pipeline was used in a later analysis to assign CDR3 sequences and most-parsimonious VDJ recombination scenarios. A later analysis defined each TCR beta chain by its CDR3 amino acid sequence plus V-gene family, and excluded reads lacking a unique V-gene family. In a later analysis, 500 to 700 highly shared, low-generation-probability nucleotide sequences were removed to address suspected cross-contamination and a sequencing artifact. For each public chain, a later analysis derived a clonal expansion index from normalized ranks of inferred template counts within each repertoire. A later analysis computed generation probabilities with a VDJ recombination model fitted to out-of-frame rearrangements, and checked the results against IGoR. A later analysis scored TCR-TCR, TCR-HLA and TCR-CMV co-occurrence with hypergeometric tests, applying a repertoire-size bias correction to TCR pairs. In a later analysis, false discovery rates were estimated by permuting HLA or CMV assignments 20 times. In a later analysis, co-occurring TCRs were grouped using DBSCAN, with TCRdist sequence similarity added in when clustering inside HLA-allele-positive subsets. Repertoires with fewer than 30,000 or more than 120,000 public chains were left out of co-occurrence clustering, as were five repertoires with anomalous nucleotide sharing. TCRdb retrieved this table from immuneACCESS and kept in-frame rearrangements only. Not all clones are present; in checked studies, unresolved V genes account for under half, and no reason is known for the remainder. Clone size and V and J calls were adopted from that table, with D and trimming inferred from the DNA. The sample table contains roughly 200,000 clones; only one count was recorded for roughly 72% of them. The ten largest clones capture 1.5% to 2% of the sample.

This clone was picked up one time. What antigen it recognizes has not been identified. Base quality data are lacking; no much larger clone is found one base away. Study-level results and caveats: Broadly in line with IMGT annotations, most TCR beta V segments showed up in productive rearrangements about 87% or about 30% of the time in an earlier analysis of several hundred of the donors. A later genetic analysis associated a missense DCLRE1C variant with V-gene and J-gene trimming of TCR beta chains, and an independent cohort replicated the association. Strong co-occurrence of HLA alleles, especially DR and DQ, made assigning TCR associations to individual alleles difficult. In a later analysis, some 18,000 TCR beta sequences were associated with specific HLA alleles at a false discovery rate of 0.05. Linkage disequilibrium might explain the correlated functional status among segregating V segments, but an unknown experimental factor could not be ruled out. Immune exposure information for the cohort was limited to CMV serostatus. Three of the identified cytomegalovirus-associated TCR beta chains were confirmed in vitro to be specific for cytomegalovirus antigens. According to a later analysis, most CMV-associated TCR beta chains appeared to be HLA-restricted, and the HLA associations seemed to be driven largely by CMV exposure. A later analysis found that TCR association rates varied across HLA loci, with DRB1 alleles showing the most associated TCRs and HLA-C alleles the fewest. Roughly uniform sequencing depth across donors was assumed in presence/absence analyses, although this assumption may not hold. Because counts were too low, under 20 rarely observed V segments, including chromosome 9 orphons, were left out of the earlier analysis of 587 of the donors. A later genetic analysis reported fewer N-insertions in productive TCRs among donors in an Asian-associated ancestry cluster than the roughly 640-donor mean. In a later analysis, HLA-associated TCR beta chains showed more clonal expansion and lower generation probabilities than non-associated chains that were equally common. The cohort was sequenced for TCR beta chains only, and without alpha or paired-chain data the features that could be detected were limited. The study listed 150 to 200 TCR beta chains as associated with cytomegalovirus. HLA typing was unavailable for some donors at each locus, so association tests used only the typed subset. The classifier was reported to diagnose cytomegalovirus status with high specificity and sensitivity in both the original cohort and the validation cohort. A further reported finding was that TCR beta sequences accurately predicted the HLA-A and HLA-B alleles for most subjects in the first cohort. Some IMGT-functional V segments, including TRBV6-2 and TRBV6-3, could not be distinguished by the 87-base-pair reads and were therefore excluded. While some public TCRs were present in many individuals, most TCR sequences turned up only very rarely across donors. Several of the top co-occurrence clusters appeared to be linked to parvovirus B19, influenza, CMV and Epstein-Barr virus, according to a later analysis. According to the authors, the approach could potentially be generalized to other disease states and immunological phenotypes. A cluster of highly shared sequence variants was judged likely to be a technical artifact of the sequencing pipeline.

CDR1 and CDR2 are drawn from the germline V gene (reference sequence): SEHNR, FQNEAQ. Counted from cysteine to phenylalanine, this CDR3 has 18 amino acids. Only the CDR3 part of the read is kept: 54 bases, read in frame from the first base. V loses 1 base, J loses 1 base, and the germline ends lie 17 bases apart. The V gene is TRBV7-9 and the J gene is TRBJ1-3; there is no confident call for the D gene. This TCR was sampled from a man aged 25 to 40 in good health and CMV-seronegative. Sequencing used PBMCs. At the DNA level, the sequence is TGTGCCAGCAGCTTAGGTACCAAACCACCCGGGTCTGGAAACACCATATATTTT. This sequence encodes CASSLGTKPPGSGNTIYF.